This T cell receptor (beta chain) was retrieved from a study of Graves' ophthalmopathy and Graves' hyperthyroidism. Study as a whole: Specimen type is peripheral blood, obtained at initial diagnosis before any treatment.

This clonotype was observed at least ten times. Its antigen is as yet unknown. Hyperthyroidism showing no ophthalmopathy within 18 months of follow-up was stable. Clinicians diagnosed using symptoms, serum thyroxine, TRAb, thyroid ultrasound and orbital computed tomography. In germline, CDR1 is SGHDT, CDR2 YYEEEE. The V end lost 0 bases, the J end lost 3 bases, and 12 bases lay between the germline ends. The CDR3 runs to 15 residues. Study results and limitations: In blood appeared most of the expanded thyroid clonotypes whose frequency exceeded 0.001.

RNA transcripts yielded amplified TCR beta CDR3 regions. HTBI primers were used in a first-round RT-PCR, which preceded a second-round multiplex PCR. TCRdb itself ran the multiplex PCR reads through MiXCR, one entry per CDR3 protein. In the table there are 400,000 to 500,000 distinct CDR3 sequences, roughly 21% of which are singletons. J is TRBJ1-1 and V is TRBV5-6; D uncertain. The sequenced sample was peripheral blood. The TCR comes from a woman younger than 35 with stable Graves' hyperthyroidism. The CDR3 bases are TGTGCCAGCAGCTTGGAATGGGGAGGGTACACTGAAGCTTTCTTT. Translated: CASSLEWGGYTEAFF.